This TCR beta chain was identified in a study of beta chain features in type 1 diabetes (dated by TCRdb to 2017 to 2018). Study-level background: Mean age, gender distribution, total cell number and subset yield did not differ between patients and healthy donors. Across all samples, some 100,000,000 sorted cells were examined, and cell number per subset correlated strongly with RNA yield. The study compared the TCRB repertoires of sorted circulating CD4+ T cell subsets in recently diagnosed type 1 diabetes patients with those in matched healthy donors. Regulatory and stem cell-like memory subsets were obtained from only 8 patients and roughly eight healthy donors, while naive and central memory subsets were obtained from all 30 or so donors. Study-wide conclusions, independent of this receptor: Type 1 diabetes patients showed a moderate but significant shortening of TCRB CDR3 length in all four CD4+ subsets. Naive, central memory and regulatory TCRB repertoires appeared to be more similar among patients than among healthy donors. Because cDNA rather than genomic DNA was sequenced, highly expressing activated cells could have been over-represented, although no difference in activation and CD3 levels was found between groups. Fewer insertions and more nucleotide deletions at VDJ recombination sites were observed in patients with type 1 diabetes, implying thymic rearrangement abnormalities. PCR may preferentially amplify shorter templates, but because patient and control samples were amplified and corrected together, any resulting skew would affect both groups equally. Because the HLA sub-analyses included only small numbers of individuals, any influence of HLA type on TCRB rearrangement was left unresolved.

The entire amount of isolated RNA was reverse transcribed using the High Capacity cDNA Reverse Transcription Kit, so the sequenced TCRB transcripts were expressed ones. Naive, central memory and regulatory T cell samples underwent deep immunoSEQ sequencing, averaging around 3.6 million total reads per sample. Sorted cells were lysed in RLT buffer and RNA was extracted with DNase-treated RNeasy Micro or Mini kits, depending on cell number. To prevent cross-contamination, every cell subset was processed on its own, while patient and healthy donor samples were processed together. The immunoSEQ multiplex PCR was used to amplify TCRB sequences from cDNA, yielding 87-bp fragments that span the CDR3 region. Amplicons were sequenced on the Illumina HiSeq platform. The study's own analysis went as follows. Synthetic template baselines were used to correct PCR bias computationally, reads within Hamming distance 2 were collapsed together, and singletons that could not be merged were discarded. Reads were aligned against IMGT to assign V, D and J genes, CDR3 length and insertions or deletions at six rearrangement sites. Clonotype counts were normalized to sorted cell number within each subset before computing true diversity and Gini coefficients with the tcR R package. The overlap coefficient, calculated on TCRB nucleotide sequences, was used to measure repertoire sharing. Out-of-frame TCRB sequences from naive cells were analyzed to stand in for the pre-selection repertoire. TCRdb re-hosts the immuneACCESS table, in-frame sequences only. Its copies lack some clones; in the studies checked, an unresolved V gene accounts for under half of them, and the cause for the rest is not known. V and J calls and clone size come straight from that table; D and trimming were deduced from the DNA. The sample includes under 900,000 clones, with 15% to 20% observed a single time. The ten largest clones take up 0.023% of the sample.

The junction carries 6 bases between V and J, which are trimmed by 0 bases and 1 base respectively. CDR1 and CDR2, looked up from the germline V gene (reference sequence), are PRHDT and FYEKMQ. The CDR3 runs 14 residues from the cysteine to the phenylalanine. Just CDR3 DNA is preserved here, 42 bases in frame from base 1. A single peripheral blood draw of approximately 110 mL on average was collected from each donor into heparinised tubes. A BD FACSAria II was used to sort naive, central memory, regulatory and stem cell-like memory CD4+ T cells with a panel that included CD45RO, CCR7, CD25, CD127, CD95 and CD27. Purity was above 95% for every sorted population. Right away, PBMCs were isolated by Lymphoprep density gradient centrifugation and were stained directly, with no culture step. To minimize batch effects, samples were stained and sorted in pairs, one healthy donor with one patient per experiment.

This clone occurred a few times. Its antigen specificity is not known. No per-base quality is available; no much larger clone lies one base away. This receptor was obtained from a woman between 18 and 29 years old in good health. The sequence links TRBV13 to TRBJ2-5, with the D gene uncertain. The sample taken for sequencing was naive CD4+ T cells from blood. The cell subset or site label, read with the paper, signifies: true naive CD4+ T cells. The DNA sequence is as follows: TGTGCCAGCAGCTTAGGGGTCTTCCAAGAGACCCAGTACTTC. This is translated as CASSLGVFQETQYF.